The rows below give T cell receptor beta chains drawn from one sample of a study of T-cell reconstitution after alpha-beta-depleted transplantation in children. Each CDR3 protein is one row after TCRdb ran MiXCR on the PCR reads. The sample consists of about 110,000 distinct CDR3 sequences, 6.4% of them appearing once. Here the sequenced sample was PBMCs, mostly from graft donor cells, taken 360 days after TCRalphabeta/CD19-depleted stem cell transplant. All receptors derive from a male patient under 10 years old who had a stem cell transplant for acute lymphoblastic leukemia, so the T cells may come from the graft donor. The CDR3 runs from the conserved cysteine through the conserved F or W. A D gene is named only where the DNA matches it firmly. A row's size may be missing; if present it is once, few, many or a size class.

clone_size | d_call | j_call | v_call | cdr3_aa | cdr3_nt
- | - | TRBJ2-1 | TRBV13 | CASSQTSLGVPYNEQFF | TGTGCCAGCAGCCAAACCTCACTCGGGGTCCCCTACAATGAGCAGTTCTTC
many | - | TRBJ2-2 | TRBV28 | CASSREDGELFF | TGTGCCAGCAGTCGCGAGGACGGGGAGCTGTTTTTT
many | TRBD1 | TRBJ2-5 | TRBV2 | CATHPGTGRGETQYF | TGTGCCACCCACCCCGGGACAGGGCGTGGGGAGACCCAGTACTTC
many | - | TRBJ1-1 | TRBV29-1 | CSVQGVRNTEAFF | TGCAGCGTCCAGGGCGTCCGGAACACTGAAGCTTTCTTT
many | - | TRBJ1-2 | TRBV20-1 | CSAREFYGYTF | TGCAGTGCTAGGGAGTTCTATGGCTACACCTTC
few | - | TRBJ1-1 | TRBV11-2 | CASSFHGVTEAFF | TGTGCCAGCAGCTTCCACGGAGTGACTGAAGCTTTCTTT
few | TRBD1 | TRBJ2-5 | TRBV5-1 | CASSPRDSLQETQYF | TGCGCCAGCAGCCCCCGGGACAGTTTACAAGAGACCCAGTACTTC
many | - | TRBJ2-1 | TRBV7-2 | CASRFRDISYNEQFF | TGTGCCAGCAGGTTCCGGGACATCTCCTACAATGAGCAGTTCTTC
few | - | TRBJ2-1 | TRBV3-1 | CASSTTTFWRATYNEQFF | TGTGCCAGCAGCACCACGACCTTTTGGCGGGCGACATACAATGAGCAGTTCTTC
many | - | TRBJ2-7 | TRBV12-3/TRBV12-4 | CASSLRTGTEQYF | TGTGCCAGCAGTTTACGAACCGGCACCGAGCAGTACTTC
many | - | TRBJ2-2 | TRBV20-1 | CSARENSRWPGELFF | TGCAGTGCTAGAGAGAACTCCCGGTGGCCCGGGGAGCTGTTTTTT
few | TRBD2 | TRBJ2-3 | TRBV9 | CASSVEGAGGHSTDTQYF | TGTGCCAGCAGCGTAGAAGGGGCGGGGGGCCATAGCACAGATACGCAGTATTTT
many | - | TRBJ2-2 | TRBV4-3 | CASSQTRDRYTGELFF | TGCGCCAGCAGCCAAACCCGAGACAGATACACCGGGGAGCTGTTTTTT
- | - | TRBJ2-7 | TRBV11-2 | CASSLGRGAGYEQYF | TGTGCCAGCAGCTTAGGACGGGGGGCAGGCTACGAGCAGTACTTC